These T cell receptor beta chains were read from a single sample in a study of T cell responses to AZD1222 COVID-19 vaccine. Profiling relied on immunoSEQ multiplex PCR, and the TCRdb table lists in-frame clones only, not all of them. The data contain about 130,000 clones, about 94% of them singletons. This sample comprised peripheral blood, obtained on day 0 of AZD1222 vaccination. The receptor set was obtained from an adult in good health. CDR3s include the opening cysteine and the closing phenylalanine or tryptophan. Part of the rows lack a size; the others show once, few, many or a class for expanded clones.

v_gene	j_gene	abundance	CDR3aa
TRBV19	TRBJ2-2	.	CASVQQGITNTGELFF
TRBV5-1	TRBJ1-5	.	CASSVDISQPQHF
TRBV6-6	TRBJ2-2	.	CASEDRAGELFF
TRBV5-5	TRBJ2-3	.	CASSFSRDSGTDTQYF
TRBV29-1	TRBJ2-4	.	CSVEVPLLTSRARNIQYF
TRBV4-1	TRBJ2-1	.	CASSQDWAGGGNEQFF
TRBV29-1	TRBJ2-2	few	CSVPSGTGQTGELFF
TRBV5-1	TRBJ2-1	.	CASSLGPLEEQFF
TRBV25-1	TRBJ2-7	.	CASSEIYEQYF
TRBV11-2	TRBJ2-5	.	CASSFRTDRAGETQYF
TRBV2	TRBJ2-1	.	CASSEGGRTYNEQFF
TRBV19	TRBJ1-4	.	CASMTGGTTNEKLFF
TRBV25-1	TRBJ2-7	.	CASRLAGGEQYF
TRBV6-2/TRBV6-3	TRBJ2-7	once	CASSFSAYEQYF
TRBV6-6	TRBJ2-5	once	CATGLAEVRGTQYF
TRBV5-1	TRBJ2-5	.	CASSQWGETQYF
TRBV4-3	TRBJ2-2	.	CASSQDFPGELFF
TRBV20-1	TRBJ2-5	.	CSATGIETQYF
TRBV6-1	TRBJ2-1	.	CASSEIGADEQFF
TRBV5-4	TRBJ1-1	.	CASLTLGQAAFF
TRBV5-1	TRBJ2-7	once	CASSLDSVTYEQYF
TRBV12-3/TRBV12-4	TRBJ1-3	.	CASSLRGWNTIYF
TRBV25-1	TRBJ1-2	.	CASSDTGPGSYGYTF
TRBV2	TRBJ1-1	few	CASKEQGLMNTEAFF
TRBV5-6	TRBJ2-1	.	CASSFEIADEQFF
TRBV4-2	TRBJ1-1	.	CASSFRTAKNTEAFF
TRBV11-2	TRBJ1-2	once	CASSSYRDPARLYYGYTF
TRBV6-2/TRBV6-3	TRBJ2-1	.	CASSYSILLAYNEQFF
TRBV14	TRBJ2-4	.	CASSQDATGRYGLEAKNIQYF
TRBV5-1	TRBJ2-2	.	CASSLAGRTTTGELFF
TRBV6-5	TRBJ1-1	.	CASSHLKNTEAFF
TRBV6-6	TRBJ1-5	.	CATTTAFNVPQHF
TRBV11-2	TRBJ1-2	.	CASSLERGRLYGYTF
TRBV6-1	TRBJ2-7	once	CASSGAWGVAGRNEQYF
TRBV11-2	TRBJ1-5	.	CASSLGTGSGNQPQHF
TRBV9	TRBJ2-7	.	CASSSQGASYEQYF
TRBV27	TRBJ2-7	.	CASSLRGESSYEQYF
TRBV6-2/TRBV6-3	TRBJ2-3	.	CASSFSTDTQYF
TRBV27	TRBJ1-2	.	CASSLSAGPFNYGYTF
TRBV28	TRBJ2-1	.	CASRFAPVGQGNSYNEQFF
TRBV14	TRBJ2-7	few	CATFGEVKESYEQYF
TRBV5-6	TRBJ1-2	.	CASSLGADFPSYTF
TRBV30	TRBJ1-2	.	CAWSFPGAPGYTF
TRBV29-1	TRBJ1-2	once	CSVVRSSYGYTF